These 2 T cell receptor beta chains were all obtained from the same sample, sequenced in a study of blood T cell repertoires in COVID-19. Libraries were prepared by immunoSEQ multiplex PCR; TCRdb keeps only in-frame clonotypes and omits some of them. The top ten clones hold roughly 50% of a sample with around 65,000 clones, more than 75% of them seen once. Material for sequencing was peripheral blood. Every receptor here comes from a human donor in a cohort sampled during active COVID-19.

The rearrangement joins TRBV6-2 or TRBV6-3 to TRBJ2-1, with TRBD2 identical over 12 bases. V lost 4 bases, J lost 1 base, and 2 bases stayed unmatched. The CDR3 loop spans 16 amino acids. Per germline, CDR1 MNHEY and CDR2 SVGEGT. CDR3 in DNA: TGTGCCAGCAGTTTCGGACTAGCGGGATCCTACAATGAGCAGTTCTTC. This sequence encodes CASSFGLAGSYNEQFF.

This clone turned up a few times. The genes are TRBV28 and TRBJ1-5, with a weak D call TRBD1 (5 bases). Trimming stripped 8 bases from V and 6 bases from J, with 23 bases between. Germline CDR1 and CDR2: MDHEN and SYDVKM. The CDR3 consists of 16 residues. The CDR3 DNA reads as TGTGCCAGCGGACAATCAGGGAAGGGTTTGGGTCAGCCCCAGCATTTT. Translation gives CASGQSGKGLGQPQHF.